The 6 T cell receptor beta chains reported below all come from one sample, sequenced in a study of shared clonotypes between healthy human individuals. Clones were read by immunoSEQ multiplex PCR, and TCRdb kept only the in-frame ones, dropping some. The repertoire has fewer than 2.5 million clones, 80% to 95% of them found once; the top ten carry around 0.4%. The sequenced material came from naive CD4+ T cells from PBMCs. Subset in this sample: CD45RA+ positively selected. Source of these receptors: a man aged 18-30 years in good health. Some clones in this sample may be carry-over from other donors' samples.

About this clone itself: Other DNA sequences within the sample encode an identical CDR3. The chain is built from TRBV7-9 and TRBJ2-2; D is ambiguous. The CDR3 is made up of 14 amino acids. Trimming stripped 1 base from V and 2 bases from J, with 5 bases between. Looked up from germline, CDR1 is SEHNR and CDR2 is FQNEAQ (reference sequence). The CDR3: CASSLVLNTGELFF. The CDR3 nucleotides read TGTGCCAGCAGCTTAGTATTAAACACCGGGGAGCTGTTTTTT.

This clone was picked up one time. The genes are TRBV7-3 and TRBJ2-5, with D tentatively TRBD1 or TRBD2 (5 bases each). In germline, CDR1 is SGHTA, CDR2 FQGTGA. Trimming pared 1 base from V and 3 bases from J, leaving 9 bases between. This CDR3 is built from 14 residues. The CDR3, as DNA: TGTGCCAGCAGCTTAATTGGGACCGAAGAGACCCAGTACTTC. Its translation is CASSLIGTEETQYF.

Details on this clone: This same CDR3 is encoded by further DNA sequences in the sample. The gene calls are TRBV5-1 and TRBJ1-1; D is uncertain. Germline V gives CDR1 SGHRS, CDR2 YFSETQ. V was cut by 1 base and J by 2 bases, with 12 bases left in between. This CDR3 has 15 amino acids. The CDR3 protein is CASSLIAAANTEAFF. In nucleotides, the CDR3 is TGCGCCAGCAGCTTGATCGCGGCAGCAAACACTGAAGCTTTCTTT.

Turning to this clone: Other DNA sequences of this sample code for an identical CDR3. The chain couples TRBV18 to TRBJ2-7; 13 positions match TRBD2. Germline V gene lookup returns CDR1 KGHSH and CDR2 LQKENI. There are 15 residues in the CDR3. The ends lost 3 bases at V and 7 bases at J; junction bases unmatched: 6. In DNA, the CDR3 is TGTGCCAGCTCACCTGGACTAGCGGGAGTCCATGAGCAGTACTTC. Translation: CASSPGLAGVHEQYF.

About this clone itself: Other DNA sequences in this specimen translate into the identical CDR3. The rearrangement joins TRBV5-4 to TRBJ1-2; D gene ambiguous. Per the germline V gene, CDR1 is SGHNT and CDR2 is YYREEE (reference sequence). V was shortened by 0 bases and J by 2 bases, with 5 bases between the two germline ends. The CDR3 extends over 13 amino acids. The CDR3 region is CASSLEGNYGYTF. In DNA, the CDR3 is TGTGCCAGCAGCTTGGAAGGGAACTATGGCTACACCTTC.

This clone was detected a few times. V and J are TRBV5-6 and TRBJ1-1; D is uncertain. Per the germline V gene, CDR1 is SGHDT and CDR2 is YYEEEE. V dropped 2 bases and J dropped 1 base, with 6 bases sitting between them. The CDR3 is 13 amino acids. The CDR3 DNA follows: TGTGCCAGCAGCTTTCAGGAGAACACTGAAGCTTTCTTT. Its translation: CASSFQENTEAFF.